This T cell receptor (beta chain) was identified during a study of T cell responses to AZD1222 COVID-19 vaccine. Study observations and caveats: Spike-specific TCR breadth and depth both grew after two AZD1222 doses. Scientists sampled the repertoires only once the peak T cell response had passed. Spike regions recognized by vaccine-associated CD4 TCRs spanned the protein, led by 160-218 and 743-854. Donors, mostly white British, included more females; clonal diversity was possibly underestimated.

Measured with immunoSEQ multiplex PCR; TCRdb has only the in-frame clones, and not every one. The table shows 120,000 or so clones, with 85% to 90% occurring only once. Germline lookup yields CDR1 SGHVS and CDR2 FNYEAQ. The CDR3 consists of 15 residues. Trimming removed 1 base at V and 9 bases at J, with 18 bases between. This clone was seen only once. Its antigen is currently unknown. The sample here was peripheral blood, taken on day 0 of MenACWY control vaccination. This chain connects TRBV7-6 to TRBJ1-2; TRBD1 is a possible D gene (5 bases). The sequence was collected from an adult in good health. In nucleotides, the CDR3 is TGTGCCAGCAGCTTAGGGCAGGGACTCTTAGGAAGCTACACCTTC. Translated, it gives CASSLGQGLLGSYTF.